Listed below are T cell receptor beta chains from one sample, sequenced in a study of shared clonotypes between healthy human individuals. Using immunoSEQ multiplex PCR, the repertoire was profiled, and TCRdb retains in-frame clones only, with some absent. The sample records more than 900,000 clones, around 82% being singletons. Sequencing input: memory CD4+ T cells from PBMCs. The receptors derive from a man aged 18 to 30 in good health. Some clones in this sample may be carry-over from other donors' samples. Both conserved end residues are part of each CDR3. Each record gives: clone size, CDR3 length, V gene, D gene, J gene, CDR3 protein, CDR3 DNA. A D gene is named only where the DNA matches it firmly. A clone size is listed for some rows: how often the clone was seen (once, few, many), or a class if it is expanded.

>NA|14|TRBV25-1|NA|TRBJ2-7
CASASLGVAYEQYF
TGTGCCAGCGCGTCTTTAGGGGTGGCCTACGAGCAGTACTTC
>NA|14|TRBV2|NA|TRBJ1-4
CASRWDNWNEKLFF
TGTGCCAGCAGGTGGGACAACTGGAATGAAAAACTGTTTTTT
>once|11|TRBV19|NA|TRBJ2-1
CASSTYNEQFF
TGTGCCAGTAGTACTTACAATGAGCAGTTCTTC
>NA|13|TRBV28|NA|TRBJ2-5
CASSGPPRETQYF
TGTGCCAGCAGCGGCCCCCCCAGGGAGACCCAGTACTTC
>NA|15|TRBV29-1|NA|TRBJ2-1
CSARVPGSSYNEQFF
TGCAGCGCCCGAGTGCCGGGGAGCTCCTACAATGAGCAGTTCTTC
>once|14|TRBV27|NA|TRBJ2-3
CASSLYPSTDTQYF
TGTGCCAGCAGTTTATACCCCAGCACAGATACGCAGTATTTT
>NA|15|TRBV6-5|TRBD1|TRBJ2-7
CASSYSAGGRYEQYF
TGTGCCAGCAGTTACTCGGCAGGGGGTCGGTACGAGCAGTACTTC
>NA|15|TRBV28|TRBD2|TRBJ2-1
CASIIAGLRGNEQFF
TGTGCCAGCATTATAGCGGGCCTCCGAGGCAATGAGCAGTTCTTC
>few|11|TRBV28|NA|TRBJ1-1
CASSSPTEAFF
TGTGCCAGCAGTTCTCCCACTGAAGCTTTCTTT
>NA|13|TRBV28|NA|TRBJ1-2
CASSAPISYGYTF
TGTGCCAGCAGCGCGCCCATTTCCTATGGCTACACCTTC
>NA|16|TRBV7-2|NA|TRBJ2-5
CASSLGWFASQETQYF
TGTGCCAGCAGCTTAGGGTGGTTCGCATCCCAAGAGACCCAGTACTTC
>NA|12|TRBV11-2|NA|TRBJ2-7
CASSLPGSEQYF
TGTGCCAGCAGCTTACCAGGGAGCGAGCAGTACTTC
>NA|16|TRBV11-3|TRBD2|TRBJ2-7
CASSTGTSGRPYEQYF
TGTGCCAGCAGCACCGGGACTAGCGGGAGGCCATACGAGCAGTACTTC
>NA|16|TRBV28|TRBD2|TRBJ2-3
CASSPPSGMVTDTQYF
TGTGCCAGCAGTCCCCCCAGCGGGATGGTCACAGATACGCAGTATTTT
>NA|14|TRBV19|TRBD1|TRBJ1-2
CASSMDREVDGYTF
TGTGCCAGTAGTATGGACAGGGAGGTGGATGGCTACACCTTC
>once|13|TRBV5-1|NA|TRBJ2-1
CASSPPEGFEQFF
TGCGCCAGCAGCCCCCCTGAGGGGTTTGAGCAGTTCTTC